Shown below are 12 T cell receptor beta chains from a single sample sequenced in a study of spatial heterogeneity in lung cancer. Stated time point: blood at routine non-recurrence follow-up after resection. TCRdb processed the 5' RACE reads anew with MiXCR; each CDR3 protein has one entry. Counted here are about 4,000 distinct CDR3 sequences, about 26% occurring once; the ten biggest clones make up 5.7%. This material consisted of PBMCs, taken at follow-up. These receptors originate from a male donor with early-stage non-small cell lung cancer.

Of note for this clonotype: A much more abundant neighbour one base away suggests this may be a read error. The CDR3 sequence is CASRRVDNTGELFF. The CDR3 DNA reads as TGTGCCAGCAGAAGAGTAGACAACACCGGGGAGCTGTTTTTT. This chain connects TRBV12-3 or TRBV12-4 to TRBJ2-2, with D hard to call. Trimming took off 6 bases at V and 2 bases at J, with 10 bases between the two ends. This CDR3 spans 14 amino acids.

J is TRBJ2-7 and V is TRBV6-1; a weak D match, TRBD1 (5 bases). Looked up from germline, CDR1 is MNHNS and CDR2 is SASEGT. The CDR3 sequence is 15 residues long. Trimming removed 7 bases from V and 6 bases from J, with 22 bases in between. The CDR3 sequence: CASTPWDGASGEQYF. In DNA form, the CDR3 reads TGTGCCAGCACCCCATGGGATGGGGCATCTGGCGAGCAGTACTTC.

This clonotype was counted between two and nine times. The rearrangement uses TRBV7-3 and TRBJ2-1; 8 bases align to TRBD1. Germline loops: CDR1 SGHTA, CDR2 FQGTGA. Trimming took 5 bases from V and 10 from J; bases not matched to a gene: 10. This CDR3 has 14 amino acids. The CDR3, as DNA: TGTGCCAGCAGCCCCTCCCGGACAGGGTTCGAGCAGTTCTTC. Translation gives CASSPSRTGFEQFF.

This clonotype appeared a single time. This chain joins TRBV11-3 and TRBJ2-1; 12 bases line up with TRBD2. Germline values: CDR1 SGHNT, CDR2 YENEEA. The CDR3 extends over 17 amino acids. Trimming removed 2 bases from V and 4 bases from J; junction bases left unmatched: 6. DNA for the CDR3: TGTGCCAGCAGCTTACCTAGCGGGAGGGTGGGGTACAATGAGCAGTTCTTC. This sequence encodes CASSLPSGRVGYNEQFF.

By its share, this clonotype is large. The chain combines TRBV24-1 with TRBJ2-1; 10 nucleotides align to TRBD1. The CDR3 covers 17 residues. The trim removed 2 bases at V and 1 base at J, leaving 4 bases unmatched. The germline V gene encodes CDR1 KGHDR and CDR2 SFDVKD. The CDR3 nucleotides are TGTGCCACCAGTGATTCCCGGACAGGGGGGTCCTACAATGAGCAGTTCTTC. This gives the protein CATSDSRTGGSYNEQFF.

The CDR3 loop reads CASSEDGGARGETQYF. CDR3 DNA sequence: TGTGCCAGCAGTGAAGACGGGGGGGCGAGGGGAGAGACCCAGTACTTC. The chain links TRBV6-1 to TRBJ2-5, with 8 bases aligning to TRBD2. The CDR3 is 16 amino acids. Germline lookup yields CDR1 MNHNS and CDR2 SASEGT. V lost 1 base, J lost 4 bases, and 8 bases stayed unmatched.

V usage is TRBV5-6 and J usage is TRBJ2-6; D is perhaps TRBD1 or TRBD2 (5 bases each). Germline V gene lookup returns CDR1 SGHDT and CDR2 YYEEEE. Trimming took 4 bases from V and 0 from J, leaving 17 bases between them. This CDR3 region has 18 residues. CDR3 nucleotide sequence: TGTGCCAGCAGCCTCGGGACCGCGATTAGCTCTGGGGCCAACGTCCTGACTTTC. Its protein is CASSLGTAISSGANVLTF.

V is TRBV6-5 and J is TRBJ1-1; possibly TRBD1 for D (6 bases). Looked up from germline, CDR1 is MNHEY and CDR2 is SVGAGI. The ends were cut back, 10 bases at V and 0 bases at J, with 12 bases in the middle. CDR3 length equals 13 residues. The CDR3 loop is CAIGQTMNTEAFF. The CDR3 DNA follows: TGTGCCATCGGACAGACGATGAACACTGAAGCTTTCTTT.

This clonotype showed up many times. The chain combines TRBV20-1 with TRBJ2-7, with 7 nucleotides matching TRBD1. Germline-derived CDR1 and CDR2 are DFQATT and SNEGSKA (reference sequence). The length of the CDR3 is 13 residues. V shed 6 bases and J 0 bases; nucleotides not matched to a gene: 5. The chain's CDR3 is CSARTGSSYEQYF. In DNA form, the CDR3 reads TGCAGTGCGAGGACAGGCAGCTCCTACGAGCAGTACTTC.

With regard to this clonotype: Just one base apart from a much larger clone, this may be a read error. V and J are TRBV28 and TRBJ2-4; either TRBD1 or TRBD2 may fit D (6 bases each). The CDR3 sequence is 15 residues long. Germline CDR1 is MDHEN and CDR2 is SYDVKM. V was cut by 2 bases and J by 6 bases, with 14 bases left in between. The CDR3 nucleotides are TGTGCCAGCAGTTTACCCGGAGGGGGGAGAAACATTCAGTACTTC. Translated: CASSLPGGGRNIQYF.

By share, this clonotype ranks as large (0.1 to 1%). The chain's CDR3 is CASVGENTEAFF. The CDR3 bases are TGTGCCAGCGTGGGGGAGAACACTGAAGCTTTCTTT. This chain links TRBV6-1 with TRBJ1-1; tentatively, D is TRBD1 (5 bases). Germline V lookup: CDR1 MNHNS, CDR2 SASEGT. Trimming cost V 8 bases and J 1 base, with 8 bases left between them. CDR3 size: 12 residues.

The chain has TRBV28 and TRBJ1-3; TRBD1 is a possible D gene (5 bases). Between the trimmed V and J ends, which lost 2 bases and 3 bases, there was a span of 8 bases. Germline V CDR1 and CDR2: MDHEN, SYDVKM. This CDR3 has 14 amino acids. CDR3 in amino acids: CASSLGTLGNTIYF. CDR3 in DNA: TGTGCCAGCAGTTTAGGGACCCTTGGAAACACCATATATTTT.